This T cell receptor (beta chain) was sequenced in a study of STAT5B mutations in CD4+ large granular lymphocyte leukemia. TCRdb's table, derived via immunoSEQ multiplex PCR, lists solely in-frame clones and lacks some. The repertoire holds approximately 30,000 clones, with approximately 73% as singletons. Germline values: CDR1 SGHRS, CDR2 YFSETQ. V was pared by 0 bases and J by 2 bases, with 7 bases of the junction left unmatched. CDR3 length: 17 residues. V usage is TRBV5-1 and J usage is TRBJ2-1; 8 positions agree with TRBD2. The sequence came from a human donor in good health. Source material: CD4+ T cells from blood buffy coats. This CDR3 reads CASSLGGGRRTYNEQFF. CDR3 nucleotides: TGCGCCAGCAGCTTGGGAGGCGGGAGGCGCACCTACAATGAGCAGTTCTTC.